This TCR beta chain was retrieved from a study of blood T cell repertoires in COVID-19. Study-wide context: The origin of the acute and convalescent COVID-19 samples was the United States, Italy and Spain.

Germline V gene data show CDR1 as SGHTA and CDR2 as FQGTGA. V was pared by 5 bases and J by 5 bases, with 6 bases of the junction left unmatched. The CDR3 is 16 residues long. Libraries were prepared by immunoSEQ multiplex PCR; TCRdb keeps only in-frame clonotypes and omits some of them. The profile shows about 180,000 clones, about 81% of them singletons. The TCR was taken from a woman over 75 with COVID-19, enrolled during active disease. The sequenced sample consisted of peripheral blood. The chain couples TRBV7-3 to TRBJ2-3; TRBD2 matches 14 bases. This CDR3 is CASSARLAGGQDTQYF. The CDR3 DNA is TGTGCCAGCAGCGCCCGACTAGCGGGGGGGCAAGATACGCAGTATTTT. Drawing the rest from reference TRBV7-3 and TRBJ2-3, the complete variable domain is GAGVSQTPSNKVTEKGKYVELRCDPISGHTALYWYRQSLGQGPEFLIYFQGTGAADDSGLPNDRFFAVRPEGSVSTLKIQRTERGDSAVYLCASSARLAGGQDTQYFGPGTRLTVL.